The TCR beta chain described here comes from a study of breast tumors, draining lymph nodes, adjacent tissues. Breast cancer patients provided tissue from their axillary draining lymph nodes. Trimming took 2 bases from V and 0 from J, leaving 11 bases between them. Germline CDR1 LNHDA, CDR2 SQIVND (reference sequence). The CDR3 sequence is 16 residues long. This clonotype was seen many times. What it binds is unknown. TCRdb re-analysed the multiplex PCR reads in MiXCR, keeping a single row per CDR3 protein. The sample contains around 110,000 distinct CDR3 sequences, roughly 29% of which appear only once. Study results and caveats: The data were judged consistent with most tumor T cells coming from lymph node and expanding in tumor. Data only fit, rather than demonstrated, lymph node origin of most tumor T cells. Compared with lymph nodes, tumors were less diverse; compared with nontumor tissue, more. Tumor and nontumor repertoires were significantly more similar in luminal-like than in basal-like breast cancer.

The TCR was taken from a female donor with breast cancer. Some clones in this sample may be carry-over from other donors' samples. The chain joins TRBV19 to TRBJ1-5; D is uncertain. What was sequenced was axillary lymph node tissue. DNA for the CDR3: TGTGCCAGTAGTATAACATCGGGATTTAGCAATCAGCCCCAGCATTTT. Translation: CASSITSGFSNQPQHF. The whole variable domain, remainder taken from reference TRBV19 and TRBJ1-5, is DGGITQSPKYLFRKEGQNVTLSCEQNLNHDAMYWYRQDPGQGLRLIYYSQIVNDFQKGDIAEGYSVSREKKESFPLTVTSAQKNPTAFYLCASSITSGFSNQPQHFGDGTRLSIL.